These 7 T cell receptor beta chains were all obtained from the same sample, sequenced in a study of cytotoxic CD8 clonotypes in ibrutinib-treated CLL. Produced via immunoSEQ multiplex PCR; TCRdb's table is partial and in-frame only. The profile covers about 300,000 clones, with around 66% appearing a single time and 5% to 6.5% taken by the ten largest. The sample was PBMCs, taken after 36 months of ibrutinib treatment. The receptor set was obtained from a human donor with chronic lymphocytic leukemia.

In this sample, this clone turned up a few times. V is TRBV18 and J is TRBJ1-2, with D perhaps TRBD1 (5 bases). V was shortened by 2 bases and J by 8 bases, with 9 bases between the two germline ends. The CDR3 spans 12 residues. Germline values: CDR1 KGHSH, CDR2 LQKENI. The CDR3 loop reads CASSPTTEGYTF. The CDR3, as DNA: TGTGCCAGCTCACCAACGACAGAAGGCTACACCTTC.

This rearrangement joins TRBV2 to TRBJ2-7; the D is unclear. From germline, CDR1 is SNHLY and CDR2 FYNNEI. The length of the CDR3 is 11 residues. Deletions cut 4 bases from V and 3 bases from J, with 4 bases between. The CDR3 sequence is CASSAGYEQYF. The CDR3 DNA is TGTGCCAGCAGTGCGGGCTACGAGCAGTACTTC.

The V and J genes are TRBV29-1 and TRBJ2-1; 9 bases match TRBD1. The junction had 6 bases not matched to a gene; V was cut back by 3 bases and J by 0 bases. CDR1 is SQVTM, CDR2 ANQGSEA, per germline. The CDR3 length is 16 residues. The CDR3 region is CSVDSDRGSSYNEQFF. The DNA for the CDR3 is TGCAGCGTTGACTCGGACAGGGGCAGCTCCTACAATGAGCAGTTCTTC.

This clone came up once. This sequence joins TRBV27 and TRBJ1-5; D uncertain. CDR1 is MNHEY, CDR2 SMNVEV, per germline (reference sequence). V was cut by 4 bases and J by 3 bases, with 13 bases left in between. The CDR3 spans 15 residues. DNA of the CDR3: TGTGCCAGCAGTTCCGGGATCGGGTACAATCAGCCCCAGCATTTT. It is translated as CASSSGIGYNQPQHF.

This clone showed up just a few times. The V gene is TRBV30, the J gene TRBJ1-2; D not certain. V gave up 8 bases and J gave up 3 bases, with 7 bases separating them. This CDR3 spans 10 amino acids. Germline V lookup: CDR1 GTSNPN, CDR2 SVGIG (reference sequence). The CDR3 reads CARKDYGYTF. For the CDR3, the DNA is TGTGCCCGGAAGGACTATGGCTACACCTTC.

The chain joins TRBV7-9 to TRBJ1-3; TRBD1 matches 8 bases. The CDR3 extends over 16 amino acids. V dropped 3 bases and J dropped 0; count of bases not matched to a gene: 4. Looked up from germline, CDR1 is SEHNR and CDR2 is FQNEAQ (reference sequence). This CDR3 reads CASSFQGAYSGNTIYF. The CDR3 DNA sequence: TGTGCCAGCAGCTTCCAGGGGGCATACTCTGGAAACACCATATATTTT.

V gene TRBV6-6 combines with J gene TRBJ2-5; tentatively, D is TRBD2 (5 bases). Deletions cut 0 bases from V and 4 bases from J, with 9 bases between. CDR3 size: 14 residues. In germline, CDR1 is MNHNY, CDR2 SVGAGI (reference sequence). Written as DNA, the CDR3 is TGTGCCAGCAGTTACTCGGGAGTTGCAGAGACCCAGTACTTC. It specifies CASSYSGVAETQYF.